The following is a TCR beta chain sequence with its context. The sample originates from a study of blood T cell repertoires in COVID-19. Overall study: Specimens from acute and convalescent COVID-19 originated in the United States, Italy and Spain.

The CDR3 sequence is 17 residues long. V lost 6 bases to trimming and J lost 3 bases; unmatched junction nucleotides: 6. Per the germline V gene, CDR1 is MDHEN and CDR2 is SYDVKM. TCRdb keeps only in-frame clones here, not all; method: immunoSEQ multiplex PCR. The table has around 90,000 clones, roughly 92% seen once. Specimen: peripheral blood. The TCR comes from a woman between 55 and 75 years old with active COVID-19. The J gene is TRBJ2-6, the V gene TRBV28; TRBD2 aligns across 12 bases. The CDR3 bases are TGTGCCAGCAGACCTAGCGGGGGGGCTGGTGGGGCCAACGTCCTGACTTTC. This translates into CASRPSGGAGGANVLTF.